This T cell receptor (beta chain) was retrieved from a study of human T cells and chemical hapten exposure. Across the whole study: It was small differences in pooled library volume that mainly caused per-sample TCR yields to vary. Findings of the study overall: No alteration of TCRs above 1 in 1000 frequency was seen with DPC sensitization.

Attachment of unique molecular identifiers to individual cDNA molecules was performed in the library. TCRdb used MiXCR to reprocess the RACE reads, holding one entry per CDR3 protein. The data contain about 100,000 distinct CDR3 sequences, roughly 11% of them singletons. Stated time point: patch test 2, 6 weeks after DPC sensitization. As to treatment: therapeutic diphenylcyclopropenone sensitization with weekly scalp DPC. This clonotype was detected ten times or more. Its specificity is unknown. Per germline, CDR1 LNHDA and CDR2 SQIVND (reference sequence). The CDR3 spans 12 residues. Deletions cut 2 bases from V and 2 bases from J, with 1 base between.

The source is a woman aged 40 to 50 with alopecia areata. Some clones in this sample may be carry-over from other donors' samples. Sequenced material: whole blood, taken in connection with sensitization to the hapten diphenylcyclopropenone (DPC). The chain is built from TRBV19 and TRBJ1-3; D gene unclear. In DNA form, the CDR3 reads TGTGCCAGTAGTATACCTGGAAACACCATATATTTT. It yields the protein CASSIPGNTIYF. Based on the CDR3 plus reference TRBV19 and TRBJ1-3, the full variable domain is DGGITQSPKYLFRKEGQNVTLSCEQNLNHDAMYWYRQDPGQGLRLIYYSQIVNDFQKGDIAEGYSVSREKKESFPLTVTSAQKNPTAFYLCASSIPGNTIYFGEGSWLTVV.